This T cell receptor (beta chain) was sequenced during a study of blood T cell repertoires in COVID-19. Study-wide context: Sites in the United States, Italy and Spain provided acute and convalescent COVID-19 samples. Nucleic acid was either cDNA or gDNA, and it came from T cells, B-cell-depleted T cells, or PBMCs.

The V gene end was trimmed by 5 bases and the J gene end by 5 bases; junction bases not matched to a gene: 22. This CDR3 contains 19 residues. Germline-derived CDR1 and CDR2 are MNHEY and SMNVEV (reference sequence). In the authors' workflow: Amplification of reference gene primers was used by the study to estimate nucleated cell counts. Some clones are missing from TCRdb's copy, which holds only in-frame ones; the method was immunoSEQ multiplex PCR. For V, J and clone size, that table is used; D and trimming come from the DNA. The sample shows 97,000 or so clones, just over 90% of them seen only once.

What was sequenced was peripheral blood. V is TRBV27 and J is TRBJ2-3, with 7 bases matching TRBD1. The TCR originated in a man aged 50 to 59 with acute or convalescent COVID-19. CDR3 sequence reads: CASSPYLLSTGRLEDTQYF. The CDR3 DNA follows: TGTGCCAGCAGTCCGTATCTTTTGTCGACAGGGCGTTTAGAAGATACGCAGTATTTT.